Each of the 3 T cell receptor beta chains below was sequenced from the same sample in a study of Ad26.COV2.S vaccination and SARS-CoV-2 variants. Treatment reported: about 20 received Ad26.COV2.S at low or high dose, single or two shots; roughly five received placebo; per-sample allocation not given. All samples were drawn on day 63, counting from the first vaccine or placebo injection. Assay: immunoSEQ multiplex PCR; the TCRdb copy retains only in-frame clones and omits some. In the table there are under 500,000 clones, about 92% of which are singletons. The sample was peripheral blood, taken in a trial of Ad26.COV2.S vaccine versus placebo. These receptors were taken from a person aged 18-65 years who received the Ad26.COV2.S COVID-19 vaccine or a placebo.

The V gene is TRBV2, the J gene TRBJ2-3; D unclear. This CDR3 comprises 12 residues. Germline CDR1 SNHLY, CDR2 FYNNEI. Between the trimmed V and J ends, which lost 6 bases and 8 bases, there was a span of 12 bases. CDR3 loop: CASRALVGTQYF. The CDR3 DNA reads TGTGCCAGCAGAGCCTTGGTGGGTACGCAGTATTTT.

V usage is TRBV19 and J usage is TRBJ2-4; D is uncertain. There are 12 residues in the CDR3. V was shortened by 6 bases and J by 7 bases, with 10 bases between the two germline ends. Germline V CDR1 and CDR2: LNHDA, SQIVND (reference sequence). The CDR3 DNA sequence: TGTGCCAGTAGCGCTGACGGCAACATTCAGTACTTC. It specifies CASSADGNIQYF.

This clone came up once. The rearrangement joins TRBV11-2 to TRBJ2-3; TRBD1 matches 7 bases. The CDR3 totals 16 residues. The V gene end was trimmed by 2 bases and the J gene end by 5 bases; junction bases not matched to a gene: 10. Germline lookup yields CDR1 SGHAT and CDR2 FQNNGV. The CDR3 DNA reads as TGTGCCAGCAGCTTACTCGAGGGGGCGCAGGGAGATACGCAGTATTTT. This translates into CASSLLEGAQGDTQYF.